This T cell receptor (beta chain) was recovered during a study of blood T cell repertoires in COVID-19. Study summary: Acute-phase and convalescent COVID-19 samples originated in the United States, Italy and Spain.

As originally analysed: Quantification of nucleated cells was approximated via reference gene primer amplification. Sequencing used immunoSEQ multiplex PCR; TCRdb keeps in-frame clones, though not all of them. The D gene and trimming were derived from the DNA, and the V and J assignments and clone size from that table. The sample contains about 110,000 clones, approximately 88% of which appear only once. The length of the CDR3 is 16 residues. Germline CDR1 reads SGHTS; CDR2 reads YDEGEE. Trimming stripped 0 bases from V and 0 bases from J, with 12 bases between. This clone was observed a handful of times.

The sequence came from a human donor in a cohort sampled during active COVID-19. The sequencing sample was made of peripheral blood. The genes are TRBV5-8 and TRBJ1-1; no clear D gene. CDR3 DNA: TGTGCCAGCAGCTTGGCCGTTCAGATTATGAACACTGAAGCTTTCTTT. This codes for CASSLAVQIMNTEAFF. Full variable domain (missing parts from reference TRBV5-8 and TRBJ1-1): EAGVTQSPTHLIKTRGQQATLRCSPISGHTSVYWYQQALGLGLQFLLWYDEGEERNRGNFPPRFSGRQFPNYSSELNVNALELEDSALYLCASSLAVQIMNTEAFFGQGTRLTVV.